This TCR beta chain was captured in a study of response to subunit inactivated influenza vaccine. Whole-study results and caveats: The authors suggested that every seasonal influenza vaccination recruits few new T cells.

The V end lost 2 bases, the J end lost 8 bases, and 9 bases lay between the germline ends. This CDR3 has 12 residues. In this sample, this clonotype turned up a few times. Its antigen is unknown. TCRdb itself ran the RT-PCR reads through MiXCR, one entry per CDR3 protein. The sample consists of 600,000 to 850,000 distinct CDR3 sequences, roughly 15% of them appearing once. J is TRBJ1-2 and V is TRBV12-3 or TRBV12-4; D is uncertain. This sequence originates from a man aged 50 or older who received an inactivated influenza vaccine. The sample was PBMCs from blood, taken 14 days before vaccination. The CDR3 loop reads CASSLYVGGYTF. CDR3 DNA sequence: TGTGCCAGCAGTTTATATGTTGGCGGCTACACCTTC.